This T cell receptor (beta chain) was observed in a study of T-cell memory formation after mild COVID-19. The study, taken as a whole, reports: The second-wave clones peaking on day 37 were not confirmed as SARS-CoV-2-specific.

This clonotype has a handful of counts. What it binds is unknown. V gave up 0 bases and J gave up 2 bases, with 5 bases separating them. CDR1 is SGDLS, CDR2 YYNGEE, per germline. The CDR3 is 13 residues long. Using its own MiXCR run on the 5' RACE reads, TCRdb lists one record per CDR3 protein. Of about 240,000 distinct CDR3 sequences in the sample, roughly a tenth were seen once. Input material: PBMCs or a T cell subset sorted from them (not recorded which). This clonotype was obtained from a man aged 18 to 29 who had mild COVID-19 (a few samples of this study predate the infection). Cell type and time point are not known. J is TRBJ2-5 and V is TRBV9; no clear D. Here the CDR3 DNA reads TGTGCCAGCAGCGTAGCGGCTCAAGAGACCCAGTACTTC. Encoded protein: CASSVAAQETQYF.